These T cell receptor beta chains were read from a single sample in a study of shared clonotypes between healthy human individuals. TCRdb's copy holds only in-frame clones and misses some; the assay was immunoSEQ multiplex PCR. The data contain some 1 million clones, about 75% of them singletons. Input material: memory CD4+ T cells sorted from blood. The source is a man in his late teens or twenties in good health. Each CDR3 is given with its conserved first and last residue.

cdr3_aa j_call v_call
CASSDRGRGLNQPQHF TRBJ1-5 TRBV6-1
CASSIMGLPTYEQYF TRBJ2-7 TRBV7-2
CASSLVSPSYNEQFF TRBJ2-1 TRBV5-4
CASSEAGGSVTDTQYF TRBJ2-3 TRBV6-1
CASRNLGGLQFF TRBJ2-1 TRBV6-6
CASSLGATGLNYGYTF TRBJ1-2 TRBV5-1
CASSSGTGLRETQYF TRBJ2-5 TRBV5-1
CASILLGPTGETQYF TRBJ2-5 TRBV2
CASSSNVGGRDEQFF TRBJ2-1 TRBV7-9
CAWSNGPNRYF TRBJ1-3 TRBV30
CASSVGGFDEQFF TRBJ2-1 TRBV7-2